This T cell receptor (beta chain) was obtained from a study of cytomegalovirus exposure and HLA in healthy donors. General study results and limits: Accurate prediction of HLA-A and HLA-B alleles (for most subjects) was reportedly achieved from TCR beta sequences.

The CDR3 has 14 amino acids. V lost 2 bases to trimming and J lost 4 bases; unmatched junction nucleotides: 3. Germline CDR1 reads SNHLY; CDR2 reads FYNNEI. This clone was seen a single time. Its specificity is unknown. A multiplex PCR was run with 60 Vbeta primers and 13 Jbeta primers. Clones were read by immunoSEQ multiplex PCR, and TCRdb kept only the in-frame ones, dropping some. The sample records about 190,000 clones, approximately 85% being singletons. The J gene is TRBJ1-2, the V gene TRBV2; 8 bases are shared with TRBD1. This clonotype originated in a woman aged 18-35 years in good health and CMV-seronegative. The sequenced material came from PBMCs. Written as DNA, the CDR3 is TGTGCCAGCAGTGAATGGACAGGGAGCTATGGCTACACCTTC. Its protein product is CASSEWTGSYGYTF. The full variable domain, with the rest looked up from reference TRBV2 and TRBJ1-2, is EPEVTQTPSHQVTQMGQEVILRCVPISNHLYFYWYRQILGQKVEFLVSFYNNEISEKSEIFDDQFSVERPDGSNFTLKIRSTKLEDSAMYFCASSEWTGSYGYTFGSGTRLTVV.